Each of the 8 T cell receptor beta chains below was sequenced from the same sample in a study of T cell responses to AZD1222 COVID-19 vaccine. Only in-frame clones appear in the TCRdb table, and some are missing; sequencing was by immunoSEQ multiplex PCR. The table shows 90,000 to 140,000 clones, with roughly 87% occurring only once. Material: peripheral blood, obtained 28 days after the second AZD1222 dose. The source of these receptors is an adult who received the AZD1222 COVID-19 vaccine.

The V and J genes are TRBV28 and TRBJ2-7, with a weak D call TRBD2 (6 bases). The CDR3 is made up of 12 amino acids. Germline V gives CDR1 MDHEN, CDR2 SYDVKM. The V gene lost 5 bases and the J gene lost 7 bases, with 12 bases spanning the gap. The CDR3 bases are TGTGCCAGCAGTCTGTCCGGAGGGGAGCAGTACTTC. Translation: CASSLSGGEQYF.

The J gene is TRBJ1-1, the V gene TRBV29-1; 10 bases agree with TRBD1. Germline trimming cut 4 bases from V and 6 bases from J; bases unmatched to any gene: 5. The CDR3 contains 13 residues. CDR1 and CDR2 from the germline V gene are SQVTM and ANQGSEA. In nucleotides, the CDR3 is TGCAGCGTTGCGCCGGGGACAGGGGCTGAAGCTTTCTTT. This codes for CSVAPGTGAEAFF.

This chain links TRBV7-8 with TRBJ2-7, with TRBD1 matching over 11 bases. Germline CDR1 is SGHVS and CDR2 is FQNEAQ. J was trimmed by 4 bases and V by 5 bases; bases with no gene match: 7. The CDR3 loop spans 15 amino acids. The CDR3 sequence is CASSAQRDRGYEQYF. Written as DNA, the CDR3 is TGTGCCAGCAGCGCACAGAGGGACAGGGGGTACGAGCAGTACTTC.

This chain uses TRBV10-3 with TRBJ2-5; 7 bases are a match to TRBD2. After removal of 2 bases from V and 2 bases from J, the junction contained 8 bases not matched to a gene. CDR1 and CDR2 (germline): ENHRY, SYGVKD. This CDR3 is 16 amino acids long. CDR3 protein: CAISETGGGLQETQYF. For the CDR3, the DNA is TGTGCCATCAGTGAGACGGGAGGAGGACTGCAAGAGACCCAGTACTTC.

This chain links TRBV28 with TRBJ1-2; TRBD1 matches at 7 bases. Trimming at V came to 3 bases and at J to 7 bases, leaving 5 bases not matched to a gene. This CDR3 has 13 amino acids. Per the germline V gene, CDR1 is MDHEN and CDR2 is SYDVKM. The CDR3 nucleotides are TGTGCCAGCAGTTTTGCTCAGGGGGTTGGCTACACCTTC. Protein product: CASSFAQGVGYTF.

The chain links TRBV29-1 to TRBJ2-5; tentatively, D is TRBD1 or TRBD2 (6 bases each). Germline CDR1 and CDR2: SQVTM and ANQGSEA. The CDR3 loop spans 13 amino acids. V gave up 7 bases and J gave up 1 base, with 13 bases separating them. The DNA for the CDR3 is TGCAGCGCCCCCAAGGGGGGCCAAGAGACCCAGTACTTC. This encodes CSAPKGGQETQYF.

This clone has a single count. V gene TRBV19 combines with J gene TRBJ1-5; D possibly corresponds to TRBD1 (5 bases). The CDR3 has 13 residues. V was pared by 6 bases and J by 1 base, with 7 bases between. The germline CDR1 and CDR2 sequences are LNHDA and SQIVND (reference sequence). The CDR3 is CASRRGSNQPQHF. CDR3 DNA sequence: TGTGCCAGTAGGAGGGGAAGCAATCAGCCCCAGCATTTT.

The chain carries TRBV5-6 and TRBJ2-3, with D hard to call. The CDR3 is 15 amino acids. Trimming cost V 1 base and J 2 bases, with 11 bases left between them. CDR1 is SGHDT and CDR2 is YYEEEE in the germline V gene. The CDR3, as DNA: TGTGCCAGCAGCTTGCGCCAGACACACACAGATACGCAGTATTTT. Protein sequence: CASSLRQTHTDTQYF.